These T cell receptor beta chains were read from a single sample in a study of OX40 agonist ivuxolimab in advanced cancers. Generated by immunoSEQ multiplex PCR, the TCRdb table keeps only in-frame clones and is missing some. The profile shows about 73,000 clones, over 80% of them singletons. The source was CD4+ or CD8+ T cells sorted from blood, collected in a trial of the OX40 agonist ivuxolimab. These receptors were collected from an adult with an advanced solid tumor such as melanoma, head and neck, liver or kidney cancer. The CDR3 runs from the conserved cysteine through the conserved F or W. Each record gives: CDR3 length, V gene, J gene, clone size, D gene, CDR3 protein, CDR3 DNA. A D gene is named only where the DNA matches it firmly. A row's size may be missing; if present it is once, few, many or a size class.

CDR3 length: 17
V gene: TRBV5-6
J gene: TRBJ2-3
clone size: once
D gene: TRBD2
CDR3 protein: CASSFLGLAGVTDTQYF
CDR3 DNA: TGTGCCAGCAGCTTTTTGGGACTAGCGGGAGTAACAGATACGCAGTATTTT

CDR3 length: 16
V gene: TRBV6-6
J gene: TRBJ2-7
clone size: -
D gene: -
CDR3 protein: CASSYVGGLFSYEQYF
CDR3 DNA: TGTGCCAGCAGTTACGTCGGGGGGCTATTTTCCTACGAGCAGTACTTC

CDR3 length: 14
V gene: TRBV2
J gene: TRBJ2-7
clone size: -
D gene: -
CDR3 protein: CASRQTGSSYEQYF
CDR3 DNA: TGTGCCAGCAGACAGACAGGTTCCTCCTACGAGCAGTACTTC

CDR3 length: 15
V gene: TRBV9
J gene: TRBJ1-6
clone size: -
D gene: TRBD1
CDR3 protein: CASSVQGQEGSPLHF
CDR3 DNA: TGTGCCAGCAGCGTACAGGGACAGGAGGGCTCACCCCTCCACTTT

CDR3 length: 15
V gene: TRBV28
J gene: TRBJ2-4
clone size: -
D gene: TRBD2
CDR3 protein: CASRPGLGNRNIQYF
CDR3 DNA: TGTGCCAGCAGACCGGGACTAGGCAATCGGAACATTCAGTACTTC

CDR3 length: 17
V gene: TRBV18
J gene: TRBJ2-5
clone size: -
D gene: TRBD2
CDR3 protein: CASSPTRLAGVGETQYF
CDR3 DNA: TGTGCCAGCTCACCCACCAGACTAGCGGGAGTGGGAGAGACCCAGTACTTC

CDR3 length: 15
V gene: TRBV27
J gene: TRBJ2-3
clone size: -
D gene: -
CDR3 protein: CASSFRKRGTDTQYF
CDR3 DNA: TGTGCCAGCAGTTTTAGGAAAAGGGGGACAGATACGCAGTATTTT

CDR3 length: 13
V gene: TRBV7-6
J gene: TRBJ1-1
clone size: -
D gene: -
CDR3 protein: CASSRNPGDTAFF
CDR3 DNA: TGTGCCAGCAGCCGAAACCCAGGGGATACGGCTTTCTTT

CDR3 length: 18
V gene: TRBV11-3
J gene: TRBJ2-6
clone size: -
D gene: -
CDR3 protein: CASSIRQGGTSGANVLTF
CDR3 DNA: TGTGCCAGCAGCATCCGGCAGGGGGGTACCTCTGGGGCCAACGTCCTGACTTTC

CDR3 length: 18
V gene: TRBV4-1
J gene: TRBJ2-3
clone size: -
D gene: TRBD2
CDR3 protein: CASSHPVKGSGSTDTQYF
CDR3 DNA: TGCGCCAGCAGCCATCCTGTGAAGGGTAGCGGGAGTACAGATACGCAGTATTTT

CDR3 length: 11
V gene: TRBV7-9
J gene: TRBJ2-7
clone size: few
D gene: -
CDR3 protein: CASSGQFEQYF
CDR3 DNA: TGTGCCAGCAGCGGACAATTCGAGCAGTACTTC

CDR3 length: 15
V gene: TRBV28
J gene: TRBJ1-1
clone size: -
D gene: -
CDR3 protein: CASSPIQDGVTEAFF
CDR3 DNA: TGTGCCAGCAGTCCCATCCAGGATGGAGTCACTGAAGCTTTCTTT

CDR3 length: 14
V gene: TRBV5-6
J gene: TRBJ2-1
clone size: -
D gene: TRBD2
CDR3 protein: CASSYLAGSEEQFF
CDR3 DNA: TGTGCCAGCAGCTATCTAGCGGGATCGGAGGAGCAGTTCTTC

CDR3 length: 16
V gene: TRBV7-8
J gene: TRBJ2-5
clone size: -
D gene: TRBD2
CDR3 protein: CASSISTAGAAETQYF
CDR3 DNA: TGTGCCAGCAGCATATCCACAGCGGGAGCTGCAGAGACCCAGTACTTC